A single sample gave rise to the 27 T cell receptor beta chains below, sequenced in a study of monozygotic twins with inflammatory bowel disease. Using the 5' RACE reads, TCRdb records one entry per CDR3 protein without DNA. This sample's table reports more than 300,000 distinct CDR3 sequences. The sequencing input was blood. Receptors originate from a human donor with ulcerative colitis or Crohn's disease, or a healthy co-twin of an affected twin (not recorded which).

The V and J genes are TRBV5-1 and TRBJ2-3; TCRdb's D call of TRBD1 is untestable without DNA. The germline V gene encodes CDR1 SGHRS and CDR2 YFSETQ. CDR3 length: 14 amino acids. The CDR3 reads CASSIQGSGDTQYF. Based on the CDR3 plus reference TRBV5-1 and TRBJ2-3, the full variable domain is KAGVTQTPRYLIKTRGQQVTLSCSPISGHRSVSWYQQTPGQGLQFLFEYFSETQRNKGNFPGRFSGRQFSNSRSEMNVSTLELGDSALYLCASSIQGSGDTQYFGPGTRLTVL.

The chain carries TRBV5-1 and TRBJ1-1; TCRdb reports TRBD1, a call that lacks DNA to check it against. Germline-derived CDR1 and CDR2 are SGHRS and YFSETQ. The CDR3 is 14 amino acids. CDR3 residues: CASNVQGGNTEAFF.

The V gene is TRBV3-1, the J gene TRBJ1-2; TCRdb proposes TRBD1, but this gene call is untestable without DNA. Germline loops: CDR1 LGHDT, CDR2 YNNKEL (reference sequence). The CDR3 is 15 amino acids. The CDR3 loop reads CASSPFGTGSSGYTF.

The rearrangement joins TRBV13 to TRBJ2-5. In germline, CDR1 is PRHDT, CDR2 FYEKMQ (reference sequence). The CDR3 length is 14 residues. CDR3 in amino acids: CASSLRGNLETQYF.

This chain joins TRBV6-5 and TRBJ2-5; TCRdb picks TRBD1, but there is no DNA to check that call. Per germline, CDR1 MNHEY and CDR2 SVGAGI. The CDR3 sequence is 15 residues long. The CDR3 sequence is CASSYLRQVKETQYF.

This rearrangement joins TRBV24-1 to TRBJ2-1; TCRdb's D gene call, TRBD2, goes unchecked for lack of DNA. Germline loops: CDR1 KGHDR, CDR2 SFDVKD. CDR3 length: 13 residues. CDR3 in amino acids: CATGTSRYNEQFF.

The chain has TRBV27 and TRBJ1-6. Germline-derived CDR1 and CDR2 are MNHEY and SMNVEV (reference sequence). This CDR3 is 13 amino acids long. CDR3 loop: CASSSDRISPLHF.

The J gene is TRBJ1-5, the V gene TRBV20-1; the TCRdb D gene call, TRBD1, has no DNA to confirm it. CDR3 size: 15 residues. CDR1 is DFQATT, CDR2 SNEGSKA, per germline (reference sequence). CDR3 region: CSARARQGGGQPQHF.

CDR3 amino acids: CSARGPMNTGELFF. The chain combines TRBV20-1 with TRBJ2-2; TCRdb's D call of TRBD1 is untestable without DNA. Germline V CDR1 and CDR2: DFQATT, SNEGSKA (reference sequence). This CDR3 region has 14 residues.

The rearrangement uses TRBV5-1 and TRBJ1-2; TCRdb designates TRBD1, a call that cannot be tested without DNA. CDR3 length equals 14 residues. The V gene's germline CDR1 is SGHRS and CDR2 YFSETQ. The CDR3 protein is CASSPHRDTYGYTF.

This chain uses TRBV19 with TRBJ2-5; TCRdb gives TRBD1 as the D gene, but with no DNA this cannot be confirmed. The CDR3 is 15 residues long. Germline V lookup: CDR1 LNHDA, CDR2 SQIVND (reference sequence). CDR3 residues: CASSPGQGAQETQYF.

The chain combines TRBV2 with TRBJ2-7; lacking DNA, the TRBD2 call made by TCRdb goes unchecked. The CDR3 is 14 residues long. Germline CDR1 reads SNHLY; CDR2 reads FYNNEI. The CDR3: CASSEQGQSYEQYF.

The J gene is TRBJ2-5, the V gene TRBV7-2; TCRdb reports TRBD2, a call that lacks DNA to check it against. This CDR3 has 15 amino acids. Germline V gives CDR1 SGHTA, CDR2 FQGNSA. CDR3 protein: CASSQQGGNRETQYF.

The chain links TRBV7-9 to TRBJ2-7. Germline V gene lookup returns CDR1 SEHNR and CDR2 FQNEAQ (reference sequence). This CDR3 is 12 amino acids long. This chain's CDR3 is CASSLSRDEQYF.

CDR3 loop: CASSQVLGADYGYTF. The chain links TRBV3-1 to TRBJ1-2; there is no DNA to check the TCRdb D call of TRBD1. CDR3 size: 15 residues. CDR1 LGHDT and CDR2 YNNKEL come from the germline V gene (reference sequence). The variable domain in full, with the rest retrieved from reference TRBV3-1 and TRBJ1-2, is DTAVSQTPKYLVTQMGNDKSIKCEQNLGHDTMYWYKQDSKKFLKIMFSYNNKELIINETVPNRFSPKSPDKAHLNLHINSLELGDSAVYFCASSQVLGADYGYTFGSGTRLTVV.

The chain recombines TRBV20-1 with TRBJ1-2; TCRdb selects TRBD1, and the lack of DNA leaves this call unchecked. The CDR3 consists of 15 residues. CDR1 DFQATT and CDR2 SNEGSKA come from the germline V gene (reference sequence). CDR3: CSASLRGGRNYGYTF.

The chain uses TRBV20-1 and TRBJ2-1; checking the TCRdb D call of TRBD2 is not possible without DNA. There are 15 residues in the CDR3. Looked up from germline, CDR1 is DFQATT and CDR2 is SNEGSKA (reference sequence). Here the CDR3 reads CSAYPRGGPYNEQFF.

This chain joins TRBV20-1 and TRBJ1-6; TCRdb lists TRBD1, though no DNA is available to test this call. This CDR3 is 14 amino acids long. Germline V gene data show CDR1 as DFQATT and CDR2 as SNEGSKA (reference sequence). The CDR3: CSARDRRGGSPLHF.

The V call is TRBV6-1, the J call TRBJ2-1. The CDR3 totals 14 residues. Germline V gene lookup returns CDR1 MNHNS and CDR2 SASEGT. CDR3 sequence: CASRIERFYNEQFF.

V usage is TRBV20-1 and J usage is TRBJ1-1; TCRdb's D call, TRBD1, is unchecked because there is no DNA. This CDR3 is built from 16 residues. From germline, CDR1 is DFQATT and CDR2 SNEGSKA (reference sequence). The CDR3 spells CSASFFPGQGPTEAFF.

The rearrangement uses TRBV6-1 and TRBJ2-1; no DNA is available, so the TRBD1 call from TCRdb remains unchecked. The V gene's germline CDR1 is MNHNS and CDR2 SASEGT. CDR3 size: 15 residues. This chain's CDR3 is CASSDWGGEYNEQFF.

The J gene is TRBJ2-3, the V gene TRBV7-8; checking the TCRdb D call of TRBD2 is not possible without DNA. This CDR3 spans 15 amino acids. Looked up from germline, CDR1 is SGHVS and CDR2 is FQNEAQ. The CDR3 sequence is CASTVPGLLTDTQYF.

CDR3 in amino acids: CSARELDRFFGEQFF. The chain recombines TRBV20-1 with TRBJ2-1; TCRdb calls TRBD1, which cannot be checked without DNA. Looked up from germline, CDR1 is DFQATT and CDR2 is SNEGSKA (reference sequence). The CDR3 extends over 15 amino acids.

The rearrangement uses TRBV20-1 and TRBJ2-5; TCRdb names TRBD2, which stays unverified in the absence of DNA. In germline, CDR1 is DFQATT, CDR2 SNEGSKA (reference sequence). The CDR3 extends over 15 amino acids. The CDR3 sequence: CSAGERGGWQETQYF.

CDR3 loop: CASRPGTGGSTDTQYF. V usage is TRBV9 and J usage is TRBJ2-3; as DNA is missing, the TRBD1 call by TCRdb cannot be tested. Per germline, CDR1 SGDLS and CDR2 YYNGEE. The CDR3 consists of 16 residues.

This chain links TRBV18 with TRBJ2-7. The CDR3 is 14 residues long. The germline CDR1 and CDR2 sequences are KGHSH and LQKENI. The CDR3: CASSPQQESYEQYF.

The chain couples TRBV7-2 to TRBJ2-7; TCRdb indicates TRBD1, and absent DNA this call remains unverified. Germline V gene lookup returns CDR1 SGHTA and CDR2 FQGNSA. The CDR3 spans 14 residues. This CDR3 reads CASSLVWTEYEQYF.